The entry that follows covers one T cell receptor beta chain sequence. Which antigen it targets is not known. Base quality data are lacking; no much larger clone is found one base away. Enrolling through a virtual design, the prospective study's participants ranged in age from about 18 to 89 years and lived across around 25 United States geographic areas. In the prospective study, cohorts were assigned on the basis of participant-reported clinical history obtained from a screening survey and a study questionnaire. Exposed participants had been in contact with someone with a PCR-confirmed or clinician-diagnosed COVID-19 case within 2 weeks of study entry. Mobile phlebotomists in the prospective study collected whole blood, serum and a nasopharyngeal or oropharyngeal swab from every participant. Over a 2-month period, participants in the prospective study had the option of providing additional blood draws and questionnaires. Blood samples from the prospective study were shipped frozen or at room temperature prior to DNA extraction.

The sample originates from a study of blood T cell repertoires in COVID-19 (dated by TCRdb to 2018 to 2020). About the investigation overall: Samples from collaborators originated in the United States, Italy and Spain and spanned both the acute and convalescent phases of COVID-19. The dataset comprised deeply sampled blood TCRbeta repertoires from subjects exposed to, actively infected with, or recovered from COVID-19. Nearly every sample came with metadata listing a de-identified subject ID, COVID-19 status, age in years and sex. The prospective study material was composed of cDNA or gDNA derived from T cells, B-cell-depleted T cells, or PBMCs. Where available, HLA class I and class II types were taken from metadata supplied by the sample provider and were not determined by assay-based typing. A freely available public database, intended as a resource for researchers studying the immune response to SARS-CoV-2, is where the repertoires were released. Samples came from the ongoing ImmuneRACE study (first 160 participants) plus 1,254 subjects from 6 global collaborators. Broad study findings and their caveats: How much clinical and demographic metadata was included differed by source and by participant, and the metadata was provided uncurated.

From the cysteine up to the phenylalanine, the CDR3 has a length of 13 residues. CDR3 DNA is the only sequence kept; it has 39 bases, read in frame from the first base. Taken from the germline V gene, the CDR1 and CDR2 loops are KGHSH and LQKENI. Trimming costs V 2 bases and J 3 bases, and their ends lie 5 bases apart. TCRbeta CDR3 regions were amplified from genomic DNA using the immunoSEQ Assay, a bias-controlled multiplex PCR. The source study handled its data this way. Within the assay, amplification of reference gene primers was used to estimate how many nucleated cells each sample contained. To quantify the absolute abundance of each unique TCRbeta CDR3 rearrangement, sequence reads were collapsed and filtered. For each sample, productive Simpson clonality was calculated as the square root of Simpson's diversity index over productive rearrangements. TCRdb took this table from immuneACCESS and kept in-frame rearrangements with V and J called. Such tables lack part of the clones; where checked against another copy, unresolved V genes explain under half of the gap, and the rest is unexplained. The V and J calls and clone size come from that table; D and trimming were worked out from the DNA. The sample records 300,000 to 350,000 clones, roughly 90% of which are singletons. Clones ranked in the top ten supply about 4% of the sample.

The chain was built from TRBV18 and TRBJ1-3; the D gene is not confidently resolved. The sequencing input was PBMCs or T cells enriched from blood (not recorded which). The receptor comes from a woman aged 30 to 39 who had been exposed to COVID-19. The DNA sequence reads TGTGCCAGCTCACCAAGGAGTGGAAACACCATATATTTT. Translated, it reads CASSPRSGNTIYF. Beyond the CDR3, the reference TRBV18 and TRBJ1-3 genes provide the residues; the full variable domain reads: NAGVMQNPRHLVRRRGQEARLRCSPMKGHSHVYWYRQLPEEGLKFMVYLQKENIIDESGMPKERFSAEFPKEGPSILRIQQVVRGDSAAYFCASSPRSGNTIYFGEGSWLTVV.